Given below is one TCR beta chain in context. This entry is derived from a study of CD8 T cells in Susac syndrome. The RNA input was about 0.45 to 1 ug, and it was reverse transcribed with random hexamers. From the immunoSEQ multiplex PCR reads, TCRdb called clonotypes with MiXCR, one entry per CDR3 protein. This sample has roughly 200,000 distinct CDR3 sequences, with nearly 97% found just once. This CDR3 spans 14 amino acids. V gave up 6 bases and J gave up 4 bases, with 13 bases separating them. The sample taken for sequencing was CD4+ T cells from PBMCs. This chain links TRBV12-3 or TRBV12-4 with TRBJ1-5; D might be TRBD1 (5 bases). The source is a human donor with multiple sclerosis. The CDR3 loop is CASRLGGKNQPQHF. The CDR3 DNA sequence: TGTGCCAGCAGATTGGGGGGGAAGAATCAGCCCCAGCATTTT.